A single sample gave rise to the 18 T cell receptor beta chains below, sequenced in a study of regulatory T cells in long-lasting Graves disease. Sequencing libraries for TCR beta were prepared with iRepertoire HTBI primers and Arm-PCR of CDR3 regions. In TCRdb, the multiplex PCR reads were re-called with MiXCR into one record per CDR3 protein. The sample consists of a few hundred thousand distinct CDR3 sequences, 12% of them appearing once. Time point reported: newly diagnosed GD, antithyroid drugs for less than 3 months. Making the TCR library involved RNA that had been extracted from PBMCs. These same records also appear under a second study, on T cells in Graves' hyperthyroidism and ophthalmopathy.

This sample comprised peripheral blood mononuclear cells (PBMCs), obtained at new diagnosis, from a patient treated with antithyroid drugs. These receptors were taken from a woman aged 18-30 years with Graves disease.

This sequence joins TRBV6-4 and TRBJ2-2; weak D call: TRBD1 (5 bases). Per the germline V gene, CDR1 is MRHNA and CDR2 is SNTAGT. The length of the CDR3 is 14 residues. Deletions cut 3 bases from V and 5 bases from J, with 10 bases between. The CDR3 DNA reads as TGTGCCAGCAGTGAAGGGGTACGAACCGGGGAGCTGTTTTTT. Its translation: CASSEGVRTGELFF.

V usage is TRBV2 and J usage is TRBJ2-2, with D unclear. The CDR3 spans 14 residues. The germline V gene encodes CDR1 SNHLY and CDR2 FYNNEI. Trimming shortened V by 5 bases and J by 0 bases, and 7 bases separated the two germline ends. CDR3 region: CASSTYPNTGELFF. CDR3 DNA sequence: TGTGCCAGCAGTACTTACCCGAACACCGGGGAGCTGTTTTTT.

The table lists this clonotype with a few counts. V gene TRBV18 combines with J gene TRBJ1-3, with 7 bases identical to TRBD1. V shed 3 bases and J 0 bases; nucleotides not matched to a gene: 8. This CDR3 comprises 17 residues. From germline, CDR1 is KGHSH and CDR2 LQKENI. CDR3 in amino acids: CASSPQTGELSGNTIYF. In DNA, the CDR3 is TGTGCCAGCTCACCGCAAACAGGGGAGCTCTCTGGAAACACCATATATTTT.

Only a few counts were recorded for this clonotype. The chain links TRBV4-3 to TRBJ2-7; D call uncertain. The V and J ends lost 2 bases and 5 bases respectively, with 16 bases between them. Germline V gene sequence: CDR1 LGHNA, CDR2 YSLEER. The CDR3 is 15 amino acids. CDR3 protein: CASSQSTVACHEQYV. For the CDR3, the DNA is TGCGCCAGCAGCCAAAGCACAGTAGCTTGCCACGAGCAGTACGTC.

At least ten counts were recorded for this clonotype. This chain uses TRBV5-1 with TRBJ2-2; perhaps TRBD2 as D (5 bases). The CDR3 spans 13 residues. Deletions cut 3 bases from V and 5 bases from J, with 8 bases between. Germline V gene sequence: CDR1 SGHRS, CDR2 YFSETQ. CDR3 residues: CASSSGGTGELFF. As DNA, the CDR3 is TGCGCCAGCAGCTCAGGAGGTACCGGGGAGCTGTTTTTT.

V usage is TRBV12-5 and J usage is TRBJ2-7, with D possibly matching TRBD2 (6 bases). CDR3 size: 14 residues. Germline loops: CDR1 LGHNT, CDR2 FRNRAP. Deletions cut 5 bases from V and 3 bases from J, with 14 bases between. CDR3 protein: CASGRTGLDYEQYV. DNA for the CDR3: TGTGCTAGTGGTCGTACGGGACTCGACTACGAGCAGTACGTC.

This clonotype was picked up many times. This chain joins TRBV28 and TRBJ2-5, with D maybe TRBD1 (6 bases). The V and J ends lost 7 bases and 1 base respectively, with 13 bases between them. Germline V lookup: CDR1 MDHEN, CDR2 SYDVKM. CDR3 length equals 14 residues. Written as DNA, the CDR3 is TGTGCCAGCACCGATTTGACAGGCCAAGAGACCCAGTACTTC. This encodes CASTDLTGQETQYF.

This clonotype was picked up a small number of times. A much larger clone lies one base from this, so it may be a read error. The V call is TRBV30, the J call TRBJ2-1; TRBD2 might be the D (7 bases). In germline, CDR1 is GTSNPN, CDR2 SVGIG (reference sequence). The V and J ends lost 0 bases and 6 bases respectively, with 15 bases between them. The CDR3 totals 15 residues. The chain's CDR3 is CAWSVEQGGSNEQFF. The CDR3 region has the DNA TGTGCCTGGAGTGTCGAACAGGGAGGGTCCAATGAGCAGTTCTTC.

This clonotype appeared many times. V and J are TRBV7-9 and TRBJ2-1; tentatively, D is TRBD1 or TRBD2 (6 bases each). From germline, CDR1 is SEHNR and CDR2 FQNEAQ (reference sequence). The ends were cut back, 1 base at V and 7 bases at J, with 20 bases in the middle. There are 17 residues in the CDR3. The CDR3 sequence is CASSLEGGMLSSNEQFF. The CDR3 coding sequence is TGTGCCAGCAGCTTAGAAGGGGGGATGTTAAGTTCGAATGAGCAGTTCTTC.

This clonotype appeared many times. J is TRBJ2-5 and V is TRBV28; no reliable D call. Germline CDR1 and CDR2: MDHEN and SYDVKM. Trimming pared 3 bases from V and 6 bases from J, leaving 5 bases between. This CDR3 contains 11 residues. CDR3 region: CASSFEQTQYF. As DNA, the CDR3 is TGTGCCAGCAGTTTTGAACAGACCCAGTACTTC.

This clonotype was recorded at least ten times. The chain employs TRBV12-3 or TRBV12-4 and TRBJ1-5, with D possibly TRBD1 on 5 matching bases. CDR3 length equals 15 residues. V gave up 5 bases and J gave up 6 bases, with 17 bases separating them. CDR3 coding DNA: TGTGCCAGCAGTCCGCAGGAGGGACGTGGTCAGCCCCAGCATTTT. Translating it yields CASSPQEGRGQPQHF.

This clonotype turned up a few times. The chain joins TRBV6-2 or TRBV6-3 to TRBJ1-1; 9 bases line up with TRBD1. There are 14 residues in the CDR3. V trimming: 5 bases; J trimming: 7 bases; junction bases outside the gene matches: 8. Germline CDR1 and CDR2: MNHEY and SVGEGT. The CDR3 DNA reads TGTGCCAGCAGTGAGCCTAGGACAGGGGTTGAAGCTTTCTTT. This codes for CASSEPRTGVEAFF.

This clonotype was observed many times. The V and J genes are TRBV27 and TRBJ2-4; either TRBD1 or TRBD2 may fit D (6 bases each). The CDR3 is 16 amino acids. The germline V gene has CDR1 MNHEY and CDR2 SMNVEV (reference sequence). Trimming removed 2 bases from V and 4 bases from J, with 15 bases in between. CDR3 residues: CASSLSLGGGKNIQYF. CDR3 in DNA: TGTGCCAGCAGTTTAAGTTTAGGAGGGGGAAAAAACATTCAGTACTTC.

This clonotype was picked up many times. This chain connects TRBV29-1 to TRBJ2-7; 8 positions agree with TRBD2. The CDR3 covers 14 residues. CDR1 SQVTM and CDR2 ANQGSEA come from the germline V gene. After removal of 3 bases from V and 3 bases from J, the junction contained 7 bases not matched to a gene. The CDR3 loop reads CSVDGAAGGYEQYF. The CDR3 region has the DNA TGCAGCGTTGATGGTGCGGCGGGGGGCTACGAGCAGTACTTC.

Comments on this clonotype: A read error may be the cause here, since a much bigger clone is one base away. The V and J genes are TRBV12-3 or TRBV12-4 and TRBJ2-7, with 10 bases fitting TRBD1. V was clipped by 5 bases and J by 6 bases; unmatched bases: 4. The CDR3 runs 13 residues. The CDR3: CASSDRGLIEQYF. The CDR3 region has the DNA TGTGCCAGCAGTGACAGGGGGCTAATCGAGCAGTACTTC.

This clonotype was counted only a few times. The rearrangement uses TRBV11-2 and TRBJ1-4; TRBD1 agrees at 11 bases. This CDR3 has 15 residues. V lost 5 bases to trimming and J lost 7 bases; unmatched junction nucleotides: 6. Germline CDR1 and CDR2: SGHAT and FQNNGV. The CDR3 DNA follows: TGTGCCAGCAGCGCCAGGACAGGGGGCGGTGAAAAACTGTTTTTT. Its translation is CASSARTGGGEKLFF.

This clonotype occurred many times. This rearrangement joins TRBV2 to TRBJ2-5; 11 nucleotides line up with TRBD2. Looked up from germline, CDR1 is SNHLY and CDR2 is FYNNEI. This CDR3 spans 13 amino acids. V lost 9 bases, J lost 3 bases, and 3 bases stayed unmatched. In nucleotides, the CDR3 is TGTGCCAGGGGACTAGCGGCAGAAGAGACCCAGTACTTC. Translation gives CARGLAAEETQYF.

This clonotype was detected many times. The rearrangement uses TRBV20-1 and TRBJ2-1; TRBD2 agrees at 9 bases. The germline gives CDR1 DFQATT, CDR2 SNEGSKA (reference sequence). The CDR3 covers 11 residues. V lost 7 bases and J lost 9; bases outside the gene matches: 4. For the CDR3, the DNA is TGCAGTGGGCTAGCGGGGCGTGAGCAGTTCTTC. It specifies CSGLAGREQFF.